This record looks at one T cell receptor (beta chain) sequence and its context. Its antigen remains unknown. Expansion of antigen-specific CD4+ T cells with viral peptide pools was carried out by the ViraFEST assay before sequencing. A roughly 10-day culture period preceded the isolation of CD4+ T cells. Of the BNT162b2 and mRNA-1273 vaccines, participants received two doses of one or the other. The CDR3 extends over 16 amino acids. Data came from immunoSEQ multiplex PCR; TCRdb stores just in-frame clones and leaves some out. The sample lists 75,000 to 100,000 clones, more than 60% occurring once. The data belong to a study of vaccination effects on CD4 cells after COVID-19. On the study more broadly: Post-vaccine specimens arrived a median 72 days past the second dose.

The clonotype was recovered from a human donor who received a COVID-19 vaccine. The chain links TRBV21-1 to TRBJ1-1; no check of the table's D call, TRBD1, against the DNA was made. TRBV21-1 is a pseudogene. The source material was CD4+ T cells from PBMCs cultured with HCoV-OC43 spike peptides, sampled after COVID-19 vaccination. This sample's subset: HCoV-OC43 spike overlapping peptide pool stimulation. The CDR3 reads CASSKGLRTENTEAFF. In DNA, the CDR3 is TGTGCCAGCAGCAAAGGGCTCAGGACAGAGAACACTGAAGCTTTCTTT.